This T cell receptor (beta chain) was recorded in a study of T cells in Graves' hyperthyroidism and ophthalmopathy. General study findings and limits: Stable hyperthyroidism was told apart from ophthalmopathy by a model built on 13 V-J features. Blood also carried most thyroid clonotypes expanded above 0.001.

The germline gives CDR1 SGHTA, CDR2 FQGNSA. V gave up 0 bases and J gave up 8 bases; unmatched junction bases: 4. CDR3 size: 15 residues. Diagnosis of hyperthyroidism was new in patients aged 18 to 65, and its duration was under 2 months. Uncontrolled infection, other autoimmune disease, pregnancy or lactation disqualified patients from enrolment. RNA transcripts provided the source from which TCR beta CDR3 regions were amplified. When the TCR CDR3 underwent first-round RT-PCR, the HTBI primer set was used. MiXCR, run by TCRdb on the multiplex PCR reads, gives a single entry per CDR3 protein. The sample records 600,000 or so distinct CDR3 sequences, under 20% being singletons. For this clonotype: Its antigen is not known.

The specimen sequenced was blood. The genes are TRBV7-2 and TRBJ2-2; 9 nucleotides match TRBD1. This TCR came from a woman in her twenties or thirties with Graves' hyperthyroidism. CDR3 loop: CASSLAHRGQGELFF. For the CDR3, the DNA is TGTGCCAGCAGCTTAGCCCACAGGGGGCAAGGGGAGCTGTTTTTT.